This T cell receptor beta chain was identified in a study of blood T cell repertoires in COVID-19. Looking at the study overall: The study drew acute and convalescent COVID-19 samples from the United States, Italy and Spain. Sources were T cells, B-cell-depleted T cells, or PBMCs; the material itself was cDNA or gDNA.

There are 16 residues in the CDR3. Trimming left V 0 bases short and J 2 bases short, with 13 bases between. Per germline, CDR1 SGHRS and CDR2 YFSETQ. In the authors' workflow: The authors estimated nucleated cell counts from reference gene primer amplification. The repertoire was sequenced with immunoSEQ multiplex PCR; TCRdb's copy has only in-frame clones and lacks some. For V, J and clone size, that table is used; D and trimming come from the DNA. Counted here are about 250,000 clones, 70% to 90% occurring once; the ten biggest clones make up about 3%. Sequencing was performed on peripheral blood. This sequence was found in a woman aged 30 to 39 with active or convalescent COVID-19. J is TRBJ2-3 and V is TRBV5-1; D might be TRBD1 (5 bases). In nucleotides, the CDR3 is TGCGCCAGCAGCTTGGGAGACTTGGGGCCCACAGATACGCAGTATTTT. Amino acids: CASSLGDLGPTDTQYF.